Given below is one TCR beta chain in context. Its antigen is undetermined. Produced via immunoSEQ multiplex PCR; TCRdb's table is partial and in-frame only. In the table there are around 110,000 clones, 87% of which are singletons. The sample comes from a study of graft-versus-host responses after intestinal transplantation. Trimming took off 5 bases at V and 2 bases at J, with 5 bases between the two ends. The CDR3 length is 12 residues. The germline V gene has CDR1 SGHRS and CDR2 YFSETQ. Whole-study results and caveats: Recipient marrow harbored GvH clones, some of which surfaced first in ileum or blood. Individuals carrying graft-donor T cell macrochimerism showed high graft-versus-host to host-versus-graft clonal ratios in allografts. Peak levels of circulating GvH clones tracked with early post-transplant HvG declines.

The sample here was unstimulated CD4+ T cells sorted from spleen or lymph node cells, taken before transplant. The TCR comes from a human donor who was the organ donor for an intestinal transplant. The chain links TRBV5-1 to TRBJ1-3; unclear D gene. The CDR3 DNA sequence: TGCGCCAGCAGGGGTACTGGAAACACCATATATTTT. Residues: CASRGTGNTIYF. Based on the CDR3 plus reference TRBV5-1 and TRBJ1-3, the full variable domain is KAGVTQTPRYLIKTRGQQVTLSCSPISGHRSVSWYQQTPGQGLQFLFEYFSETQRNKGNFPGRFSGRQFSNSRSEMNVSTLELGDSALYLCASRGTGNTIYFGEGSWLTVV.